This TCR beta chain derives from a study of CD8 T cells in Susac syndrome. RNA amounts of 0.5 to 1 ug underwent reverse transcription with random hexamers. TCRdb itself ran the immunoSEQ multiplex PCR reads through MiXCR, one entry per CDR3 protein. This sample yields around 170,000 distinct CDR3 sequences, of which about 94% are seen a single time; approximately 0.098% belongs to the top ten. The CDR3 sequence is 14 residues long. Germline V gives CDR1 KGHDR, CDR2 SFDVKD. Trimming took off 8 bases at V and 3 bases at J, with 16 bases between the two ends. The V gene is TRBV24-1, the J gene TRBJ2-7; D gene ambiguous. The specimen sequenced was CD4+ T cells from PBMCs. The source is a human donor with Susac syndrome. CDR3 sequence: CATTILRDYYEQYF. In nucleotides, the CDR3 is TGTGCCACCACAATTCTAAGGGATTACTACGAGCAGTACTTC.